This T cell receptor (beta chain) was sequenced during a study of CD8+ T cells in alopecia areata. RNA, once extracted, was reverse transcribed into cDNA for use as the sequencing template. Sequencing used immunoSEQ multiplex PCR; TCRdb keeps in-frame clones, though not all of them. The table records around 200,000 clones, about 60% of them present only once. Notes on this clone: The target antigen is unknown.

From germline, CDR1 is SGHVS and CDR2 FQNEAQ. Trimming at V came to 5 bases and at J to 6 bases, leaving 8 bases not matched to a gene. CDR3 size: 15 residues. The treatment is: oral pan-JAK inhibitor, 5-10 mg twice daily. Study results and caveats: The study also sequences resident alphabeta T cells of normal skin in scalp samples.

This sample comprised CD8+ T cells sorted from blood, obtained at week 24, from a patient treated with tofacitinib. The TCR sequence derives from a human donor with alopecia areata. The chain combines TRBV7-8 with TRBJ2-3; 10 bases map to TRBD1. The CDR3 bases are TGTGCCAGCAGCCTAGGACAGGGGGATCTGGATACGCAGTATTTT. Amino acid sequence: CASSLGQGDLDTQYF. The whole variable domain, remainder taken from reference TRBV7-8 and TRBJ2-3, is GAGVSQSPRYKVAKRGQDVALRCDPISGHVSLFWYQQALGQGPEFLTYFQNEAQLDKSGLPSDRFFAERPEGSVSTLKIQRTQQEDSAVYLCASSLGQGDLDTQYFGPGTRLTVL.